This T cell receptor beta chain was profiled in a study of circulating CD8 cells and anti-PD-1 response in melanoma. On the study more broadly: Response groups: complete/partial responders versus stable/progressive non-responders.

This clonotype rates as medium-sized. Its antigen remains unidentified. Study outcomes and limitations: DNEG was most diverse; TIGIT repertoires were least diverse.

Each library started from roughly 16 ng of total RNA using the QIAseq Immune Repertoire TCR panel. One entry per CDR3 protein, called by TCRdb with MiXCR from the reads. The repertoire holds about 780 distinct CDR3 sequences, with about 12% as singletons. This CDR3 has 13 amino acids. V shed 7 bases and J 4 bases; nucleotides not matched to a gene: 6. Germline values: CDR1 MNHEY, CDR2 SMNVEV (reference sequence). From live CD3+CD8+TCRalphabeta+ cells, four PD-1 and/or TIGIT subsets were sorted. The material was CD8+ T cells from PBMCs, obtained at baseline or after one month of anti-PD-1 therapy (not recorded which). The rearrangement links TRBV27 to TRBJ1-2; 7 bases match TRBD1. The sequence was collected from a human donor with melanoma. For the CDR3, the DNA is TGTGCCAGCAAAATGACAGGGACCTATGGCTACACCTTC. Translated: CASKMTGTYGYTF.